This T cell receptor (beta chain) was sequenced in a study of blood T cell repertoires in COVID-19. Turning to the study itself: The United States, Italy and Spain provided the acute and convalescent COVID-19 samples.

Germline V gene lookup returns CDR1 MGHDK and CDR2 SYGVNS. V was cut by 2 bases and J by 2 bases, with 15 bases left in between. The CDR3 contains 16 residues. Enrolled through a virtual design, the participants were between roughly 18 and 89 years of age and came from 24 US areas. For recovered donors of Cohort 3, there were two negative PCRs, clearance, or symptom resolution. Per the original methods: Reference gene primer amplification gave estimated nucleated cell counts. Sequencing was performed with immunoSEQ multiplex PCR; in TCRdb, only in-frame clones are kept and a portion is missing. V, J and clone size derive from that table, while D and trimming were established from the DNA sequence. Here the sample spans over 200,000 clones, about 83% being singletons.

The chain joins TRBV25-1 to TRBJ1-2; maybe TRBD1 (5 bases). The source material was PBMCs or T cells enriched from blood (not recorded which). The sequence was obtained from a woman aged 40 to 50 who had recovered from COVID-19. CDR3 sequence: CASSEGGSGRNYGYTF. As DNA, the CDR3 is TGTGCCAGCAGTGAAGGTGGATCAGGGAGGAACTATGGCTACACCTTC.